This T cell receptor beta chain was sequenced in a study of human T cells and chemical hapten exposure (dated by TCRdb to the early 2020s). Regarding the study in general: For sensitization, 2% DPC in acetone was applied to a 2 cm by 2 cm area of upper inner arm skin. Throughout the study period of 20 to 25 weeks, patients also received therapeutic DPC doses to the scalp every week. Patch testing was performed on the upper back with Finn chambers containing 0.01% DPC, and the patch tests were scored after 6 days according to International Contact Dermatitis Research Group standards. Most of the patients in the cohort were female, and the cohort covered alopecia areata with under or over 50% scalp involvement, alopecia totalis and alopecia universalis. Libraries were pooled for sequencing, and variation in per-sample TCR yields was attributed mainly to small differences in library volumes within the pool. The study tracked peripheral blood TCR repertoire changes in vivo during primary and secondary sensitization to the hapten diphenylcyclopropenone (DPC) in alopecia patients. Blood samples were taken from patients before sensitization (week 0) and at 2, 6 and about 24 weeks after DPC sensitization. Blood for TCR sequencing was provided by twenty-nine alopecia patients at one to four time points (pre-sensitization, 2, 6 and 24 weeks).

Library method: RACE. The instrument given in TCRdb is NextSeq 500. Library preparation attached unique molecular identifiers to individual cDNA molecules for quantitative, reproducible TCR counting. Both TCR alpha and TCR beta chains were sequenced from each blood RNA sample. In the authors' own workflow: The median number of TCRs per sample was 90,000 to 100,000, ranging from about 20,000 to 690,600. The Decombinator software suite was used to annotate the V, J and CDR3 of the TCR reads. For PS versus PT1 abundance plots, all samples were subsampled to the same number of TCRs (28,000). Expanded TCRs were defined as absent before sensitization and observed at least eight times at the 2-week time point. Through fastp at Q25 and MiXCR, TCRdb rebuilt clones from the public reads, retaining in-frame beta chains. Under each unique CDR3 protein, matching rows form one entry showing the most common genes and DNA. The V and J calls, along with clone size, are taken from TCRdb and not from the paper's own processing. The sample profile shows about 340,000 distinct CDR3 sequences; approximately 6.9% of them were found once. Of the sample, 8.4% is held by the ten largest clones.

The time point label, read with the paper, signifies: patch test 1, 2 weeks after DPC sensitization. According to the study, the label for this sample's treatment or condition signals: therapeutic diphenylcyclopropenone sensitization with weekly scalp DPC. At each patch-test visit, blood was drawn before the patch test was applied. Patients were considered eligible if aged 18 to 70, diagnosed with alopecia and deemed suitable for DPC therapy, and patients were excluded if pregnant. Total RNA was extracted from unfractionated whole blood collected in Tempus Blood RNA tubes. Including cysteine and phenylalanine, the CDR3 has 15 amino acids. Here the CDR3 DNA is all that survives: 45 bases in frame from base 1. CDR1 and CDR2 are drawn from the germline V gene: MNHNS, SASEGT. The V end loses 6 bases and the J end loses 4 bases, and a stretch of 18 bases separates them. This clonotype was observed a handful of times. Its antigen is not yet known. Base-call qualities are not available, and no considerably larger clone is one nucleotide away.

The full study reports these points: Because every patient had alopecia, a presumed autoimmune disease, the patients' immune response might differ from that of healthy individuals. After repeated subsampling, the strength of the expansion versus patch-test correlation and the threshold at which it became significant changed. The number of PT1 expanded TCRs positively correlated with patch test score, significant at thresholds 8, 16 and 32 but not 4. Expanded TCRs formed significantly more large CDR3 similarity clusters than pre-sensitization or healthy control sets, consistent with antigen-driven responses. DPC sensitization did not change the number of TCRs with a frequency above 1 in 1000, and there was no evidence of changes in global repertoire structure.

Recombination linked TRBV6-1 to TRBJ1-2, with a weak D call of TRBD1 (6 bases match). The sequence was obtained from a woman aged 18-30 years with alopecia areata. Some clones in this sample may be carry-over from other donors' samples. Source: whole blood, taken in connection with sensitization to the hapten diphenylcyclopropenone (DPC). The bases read TGTGCCAGCAGATTATTGGGGGACACCTTCTATGGCTACACCTTC. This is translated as CASRLLGDTFYGYTF.